This TCR beta chain was observed in a study of T cell responses to AZD1222 COVID-19 vaccine. General study points: White British ancestry dominated among donors, who included more females, and clonal diversity was possibly underestimated. Close to half of spike-specific TCRs reportedly recognize unmutated variant regions. After two AZD1222 doses, spike-specific TCR breadth and depth rose versus day 0.

Libraries were prepared by immunoSEQ multiplex PCR; TCRdb keeps only in-frame clonotypes and omits some of them. Of approximately 150,000 clones in the sample, about 86% were seen once. Second doses at about 4 or about 12 weeks were pooled. In regard to this clone: Its target is unknown.

The V end lost 2 bases, the J end lost 7 bases, and 14 bases lay between the germline ends. The CDR3 is made up of 14 amino acids. Germline V lookup: CDR1 MNHEY, CDR2 SVGEGT. This clonotype originated in an adult who received the AZD1222 COVID-19 vaccine. The V gene is TRBV6-2 or TRBV6-3, the J gene TRBJ1-1; the D gene is possibly TRBD1 (5 bases). The sequences come from peripheral blood, collected 28 days after the second AZD1222 dose. CDR3 in DNA: TGTGCCAGCAGTTACGCCCCGGGACGGAATGAAGCTTTCTTT. This gives the protein CASSYAPGRNEAFF.